What follows is one T cell receptor (beta chain) and its context. V trimming: 5 bases; J trimming: 4 bases; junction bases outside the gene matches: 9. Germline V gene sequence: CDR1 MNHEY, CDR2 SVGAGI. The CDR3 is 15 residues long. These data belong to a study of cytomegalovirus exposure and HLA in healthy donors. Sequencing was performed with immunoSEQ multiplex PCR; in TCRdb, only in-frame clones are kept and a portion is missing. The repertoire holds some 160,000 clones, with approximately 90% as singletons. V and J are TRBV6-5 and TRBJ1-2; the match to TRBD1 covers 8 bases. Material: PBMCs. The source of this sequence is a man aged 18 to 29 in good health and CMV-seronegative. CDR3 region: CASSPRQGSSYGYTF. In DNA, the CDR3 is TGTGCCAGCAGTCCAAGACAGGGGAGTAGCTATGGCTACACCTTC.